The 14 T cell receptor beta chains listed next were all sequenced from one sample in a study of cytomegalovirus exposure and HLA in healthy donors. PCR amplification relied on 60 Vbeta primers (plus 13 Jbeta primers). Libraries were prepared by immunoSEQ multiplex PCR; TCRdb keeps only in-frame clonotypes and omits some of them. The sample has fewer than 150,000 clones; around four fifths are singletons. Sequencing used PBMCs. All receptors come from a man aged 30 to 45 in good health and CMV-seronegative.

The chain couples TRBV4-1 to TRBJ1-2, with D maybe TRBD1 (5 bases). This CDR3 has 17 residues. CDR1 and CDR2 (germline): MGHRA, YSYEKL. V gave up 3 bases and J gave up 0 bases, with 17 bases separating them. CDR3 loop: CASSQVSTEYSNYGYTF. In nucleotides, the CDR3 is TGCGCCAGCAGCCAGGTGTCGACAGAATACTCTAACTATGGCTACACCTTC.

V and J are TRBV30 and TRBJ2-3, with D perhaps TRBD2 (6 bases). Germline V gene sequence: CDR1 GTSNPN, CDR2 SVGIG (reference sequence). Trimming took off 8 bases at V and 2 bases at J, with 20 bases between the two ends. The CDR3 contains 15 residues. In nucleotides, the CDR3 is TGTGCCGGATCTCCCCTGGCGGGGCCCACAGATACGCAGTATTTT. It codes for CAGSPLAGPTDTQYF. The whole variable domain, remainder taken from reference TRBV30 and TRBJ2-3, is SQTIHQWPATLVQPVGSPLSLECTVEGTSNPNLYWYRQAAGRGLQLLFYSVGIGQISSEVPQNLSASRPQDRQFILSSKKLLLSDSGFYLCAGSPLAGPTDTQYFGPGTRLTVL.

Of note for this clone: A read error may produce the germline difference seen at one junction end. The J gene is TRBJ2-3, the V gene TRBV7-2; D is possibly TRBD2 (6 bases). Germline V gene sequence: CDR1 SGHTA, CDR2 FQGNSA. This CDR3 comprises 13 residues. The CDR3 DNA reads as TGTGCCAGCAGCCTAGCGCAGTGGGATACGCAGTATTTT. Amino acids: CASSLAQWDTQYF.

The chain has TRBV4-1 and TRBJ1-2; TRBD1 aligns across 7 bases. V trimming: 4 bases; J trimming: 0 bases; junction bases outside the gene matches: 2. CDR3 length: 14 residues. The germline V gene has CDR1 MGHRA and CDR2 YSYEKL. CDR3 residues: CASSRGQSNYGYTF. The CDR3 nucleotides are TGCGCCAGCAGCCGGGGACAGTCTAACTATGGCTACACCTTC.

The chain links TRBV28 to TRBJ2-5; TRBD2 matches 7 bases. The CDR3 consists of 16 residues. Per the germline V gene, CDR1 is MDHEN and CDR2 is SYDVKM. V was clipped by 4 bases and J by 5 bases; unmatched bases: 13. CDR3 in DNA: TGTGCCAGCAGTTCCCCCTCGGCGGGAGCTGTGGAGACCCAGTACTTC. It yields the protein CASSSPSAGAVETQYF.

The gene calls are TRBV5-6 and TRBJ2-5; unclear D gene. Judging by the DNA end, TRBJ2-7 fits better; the J call may be wrong. The CDR3 spans 12 residues. Germline V CDR1 and CDR2: SGHDT, YYEEEE. The CDR3 protein is CASSPGSYEQYF. The CDR3 coding sequence is TGTGCCAGCAGCCCCGGGTCCTACGAGCAGTACTTC.

The CDR3 reads CASSLSPRKTNAFF. In DNA, the CDR3 is TGTGCCAGCAGTTTATCCCCCCGTAAGACAAACGCTTTCTTT. The chain is built from TRBV27 and TRBJ1-1; D unclear. CDR1 is MNHEY, CDR2 SMNVEV, per germline (reference sequence). CDR3 length equals 14 residues. Trimming cost V 0 bases and J 11 bases, with 16 bases left between them.

This clone was detected only a few times. This sequence joins TRBV28 and TRBJ2-7; the match to TRBD2 covers 7 bases. Germline-derived CDR1 and CDR2 are MDHEN and SYDVKM. The CDR3 spans 14 residues. The V gene end was trimmed by 7 bases and the J gene end by 3 bases; junction bases not matched to a gene: 9. CDR3 amino acids: CASTRAGRDYEQYF. Here the CDR3 DNA reads TGTGCCAGCACGAGGGCAGGGAGGGACTACGAGCAGTACTTC.

The chain is built from TRBV10-2 and TRBJ2-2; TRBD2 aligns across 11 bases. The CDR3 sequence is 17 residues long. V was pared by 2 bases and J by 3 bases, with 5 bases of the junction left unmatched. CDR1 is WSHSY and CDR2 is SAAADI in the germline V gene. CDR3 protein: CASSETSGRGDTGELFF. CDR3 in DNA: TGCGCCAGCAGTGAGACTAGCGGGAGAGGGGACACCGGGGAGCTGTTTTTT.

This CDR3 reads CASSLTSFGGQQFF. For the CDR3, the DNA is TGTGCCAGTAGTCTCACTAGTTTTGGCGGACAGCAGTTCTTC. The chain combines TRBV19 with TRBJ2-1; D perhaps matches TRBD2 (5 bases). Deletions cut 5 bases from V and 11 bases from J, with 19 bases between. Germline values: CDR1 LNHDA, CDR2 SQIVND (reference sequence). There are 14 residues in the CDR3.

V and J are TRBV9 and TRBJ2-3, with 14 bases identical to TRBD2. CDR3 size: 16 residues. Germline V gene data show CDR1 as SGDLS and CDR2 as YYNGEE. With 2 bases clipped from V and 4 bases from J, the junction kept 3 bases outside the gene matches. The CDR3 DNA follows: TGTGCCAGCAGCGTCGGGACTAGCGGGAGTTCAGATACGCAGTATTTT. The encoded protein is CASSVGTSGSSDTQYF.

The V call is TRBV6-5, the J call TRBJ1-6; TRBD1 agrees at 7 bases. The CDR3 totals 14 residues. With V trimmed by 6 bases and J by 8 bases, 7 bases remained unmatched. Germline V gene lookup returns CDR1 MNHEY and CDR2 SVGAGI. The DNA of the CDR3 is TGTGCCAGCAGAACCGGGACAGACTATTCACCCCTCCACTTT. Translated: CASRTGTDYSPLHF.

This rearrangement joins TRBV5-4 to TRBJ2-1, with D tentatively TRBD2 (6 bases). The V gene's germline CDR1 is SGHNT and CDR2 YYREEE (reference sequence). The ends were cut back, 2 bases at V and 3 bases at J, with 18 bases in the middle. The CDR3 sequence is 17 residues long. CDR3 bases: TGTGCCAGCAGCTTCGGCGTCGGAGGGGCTAACTACAATGAGCAGTTCTTC. It translates to CASSFGVGGANYNEQFF.

The chain recombines TRBV7-9 with TRBJ2-3; 7 positions match TRBD2. J was trimmed by 2 bases and V by 7 bases; bases with no gene match: 3. Germline V gene data show CDR1 as SEHNR and CDR2 as FQNEAQ (reference sequence). The CDR3 is made up of 13 amino acids. Here the CDR3 reads CASTSGNTDTQYF. CDR3 coding DNA: TGTGCCAGCACTAGCGGTAACACAGATACGCAGTATTTT. Drawing the rest from reference TRBV7-9 and TRBJ2-3, the complete variable domain is DTGVSQNPRHKITKRGQNVTFRCDPISEHNRLYWYRQTLGQGPEFLTYFQNEAQLEKSRLLSDRFSAERPKGSFSTLEIQRTEQGDSAMYLCASTSGNTDTQYFGPGTRLTVL.